The clone carrying this T cell receptor beta chain has more than one count but fewer than ten. V gave up 5 bases and J gave up 5 bases; unmatched junction bases: 10. The CDR3 extends over 15 amino acids. The sample belongs to a study of identical twins. A single record per CDR3 protein comes from TCRdb applying MiXCR to the 5' RACE reads. The repertoire has roughly 200,000 distinct CDR3 sequences, about 7.5% of them found once; the top ten carry 1.5% to 2.5%. These same records also appear under a second study, on yellow fever vaccine responses in identical twins.

The genes are TRBV12-3 or TRBV12-4 and TRBJ1-1; TRBD1 aligns across 8 bases. The sequenced material came from memory (CD45RO+) T cells sorted from blood. This receptor was obtained from a woman younger than 35 in good health. CDR3 protein: CASSPTGGKGTEAFF. The CDR3 DNA reads as TGTGCCAGCAGTCCCACAGGGGGTAAAGGGACTGAAGCTTTCTTT.